This T cell receptor beta chain was recovered during a study of blood T cells in healthy people across ages. The V gene end was trimmed by 3 bases and the J gene end by 9 bases; junction bases not matched to a gene: 17. Germline CDR1 reads SGHRS; CDR2 reads YFSETQ. The CDR3 covers 19 residues. Next came a second PCR, run for 7 to 11 cycles, which used a sample-barcoded 5' primer along with a J-beta primer mix. One entry per CDR3 protein, called by TCRdb with MiXCR from the 5' RACE reads. The repertoire holds fewer than 950,000 distinct CDR3 sequences, 35% to 40% seen once, with 13% in the top ten. Sequences were obtained from blood. The chain recombines TRBV5-1 with TRBJ2-4; 14 bases line up with TRBD2. This TCR came from a man aged 18 to 29 in good health. This CDR3 reads CASSSGLAGGAREIRIQYF. In DNA form, the CDR3 reads TGCGCCAGCAGCTCCGGACTAGCGGGGGGCGCTCGGGAAATTCGCATTCAGTACTTC.